This T cell receptor (beta chain) was captured by sequencing in a study of T cells expressing NK-cell markers. About the research overall: Sorted T-cell subsets CD3+CD56+NKG2C+, CD3+CD56+NKG2C- and CD3+CD56-NKG2C+ were TCR beta-sequenced. The authors sequenced eight donors, of whom seven were HCMV-seropositive and one was seronegative. Notes on the study in general: Dominant NKG2C+ clonotype frequencies of about 1.0-8% of CD8+ T cells were measured in roughly 6 donors.

The cDNA for TCR beta came from 5'RACE template switching with UMIs. After re-calling the 5' RACE reads, TCRdb lists one entry per CDR3 protein, DNA absent. This specimen shows hundreds of thousands of distinct CDR3 sequences; the ten leading clones hold approximately 3.5%. In the case of this clonotype: Antigen: not known.

Per the germline V gene, CDR1 is MNHEY and CDR2 is SVGAGI. The CDR3 sequence is 17 residues long. The rearrangement joins TRBV6-5 to TRBJ2-2; the D call of TRBD2 rests on TCRdb alone, since no DNA is present to check it. The source is a man younger than 35 in good health. Input material: blood T cells: a sorted CD56 or NKG2C T cell subset, CD4+ or CD8+ T cells, or bulk PBMC T cells (not recorded which). CDR3 residues: CASSYSGGRASTGELFF.